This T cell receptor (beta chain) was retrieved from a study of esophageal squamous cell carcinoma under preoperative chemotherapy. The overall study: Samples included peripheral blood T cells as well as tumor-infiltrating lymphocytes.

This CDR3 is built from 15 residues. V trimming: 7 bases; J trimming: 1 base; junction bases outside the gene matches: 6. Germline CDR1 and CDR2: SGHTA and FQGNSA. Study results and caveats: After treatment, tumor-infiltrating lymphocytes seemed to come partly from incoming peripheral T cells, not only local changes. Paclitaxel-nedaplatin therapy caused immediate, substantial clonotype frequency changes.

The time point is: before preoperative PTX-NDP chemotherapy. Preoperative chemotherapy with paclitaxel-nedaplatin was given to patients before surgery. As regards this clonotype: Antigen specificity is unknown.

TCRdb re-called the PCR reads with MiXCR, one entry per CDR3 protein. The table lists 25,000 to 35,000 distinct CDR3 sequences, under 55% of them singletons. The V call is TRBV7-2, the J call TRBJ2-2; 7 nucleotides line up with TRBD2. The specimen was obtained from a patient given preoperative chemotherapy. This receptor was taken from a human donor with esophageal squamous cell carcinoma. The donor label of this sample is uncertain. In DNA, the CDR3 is TGTGCCAGCACCCAAGGGAGGGGGAACACCGGGGAGCTGTTTTTT. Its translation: CASTQGRGNTGELFF.